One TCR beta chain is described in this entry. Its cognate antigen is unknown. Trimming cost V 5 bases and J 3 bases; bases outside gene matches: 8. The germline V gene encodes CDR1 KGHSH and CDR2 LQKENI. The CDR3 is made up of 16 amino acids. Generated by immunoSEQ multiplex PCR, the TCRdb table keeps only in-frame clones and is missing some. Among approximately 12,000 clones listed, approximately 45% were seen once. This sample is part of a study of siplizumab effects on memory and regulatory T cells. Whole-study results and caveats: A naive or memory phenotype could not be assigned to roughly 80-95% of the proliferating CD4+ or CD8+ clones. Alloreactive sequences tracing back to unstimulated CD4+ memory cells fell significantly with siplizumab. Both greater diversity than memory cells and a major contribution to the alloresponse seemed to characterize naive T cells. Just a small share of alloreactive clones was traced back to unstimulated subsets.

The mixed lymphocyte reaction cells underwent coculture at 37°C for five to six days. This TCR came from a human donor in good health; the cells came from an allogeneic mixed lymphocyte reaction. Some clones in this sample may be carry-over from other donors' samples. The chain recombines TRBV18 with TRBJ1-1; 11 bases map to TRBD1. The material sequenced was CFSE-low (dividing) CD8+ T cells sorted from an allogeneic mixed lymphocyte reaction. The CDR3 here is CASSTGGQGADTEAFF. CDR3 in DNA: TGTGCCAGCTCAACGGGTGGACAGGGGGCGGACACTGAAGCTTTCTTT.